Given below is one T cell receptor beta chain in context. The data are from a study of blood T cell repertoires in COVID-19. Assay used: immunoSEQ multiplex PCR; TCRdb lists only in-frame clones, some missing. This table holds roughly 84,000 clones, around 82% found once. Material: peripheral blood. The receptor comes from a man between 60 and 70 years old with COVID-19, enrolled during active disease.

Written as DNA, the CDR3 is TGCAGTGCTAGTAAACCTGCTATGCACACTGAAGCTTTCTTT. This sequence encodes CSASKPAMHTEAFF. This rearrangement joins TRBV20-1 to TRBJ1-1; D is undetermined. Trimming stripped 3 bases from V and 3 bases from J, with 14 bases between. CDR3 length: 14 residues. CDR1 and CDR2 from the germline V gene are DFQATT and SNEGSKA (reference sequence).